These 32 T cell receptor beta chains came from one sample sequenced in a study of sequential checkpoint blockade in melanoma. Noted treatment: randomized to nivolumab then ipilimumab (arm A) or the reverse (arm B). This table comes from immunoSEQ multiplex PCR, and its TCRdb copy is limited to in-frame clones, with some not included. This repertoire shows approximately 5,500 clones, about two fifths found once; its top ten account for 8.5% to 9.5%. Specimen: tumor tissue (inferred from file names), collected from a patient given nivolumab and ipilimumab in sequence. Receptors were obtained from a human donor with melanoma.

The chain employs TRBV29-1 and TRBJ1-1, with 8 bases aligning to TRBD1. Germline CDR1 and CDR2: SQVTM and ANQGSEA. The CDR3 is 12 residues long. Trimming at V came to 5 bases and at J to 4 bases, leaving 3 bases not matched to a gene. CDR3 sequence: CSVQGALTEAFF. As DNA, the CDR3 is TGCAGCGTTCAGGGGGCGCTCACTGAAGCTTTCTTT.

This chain links TRBV18 with TRBJ1-5, with D uncertain. V lost 3 bases and J 2 bases, leaving 5 bases between the germline ends. The CDR3 is made up of 13 amino acids. The germline gives CDR1 KGHSH, CDR2 LQKENI. The CDR3 loop reads CASSPDGNQPQHF. DNA of the CDR3: TGTGCCAGCTCACCCGACGGCAATCAGCCCCAGCATTTT.

The chain couples TRBV12-5 to TRBJ2-7; D possibly uses TRBD1 or TRBD2 (5 bases each). This CDR3 region has 16 residues. V lost 2 bases to trimming and J lost 2 bases, with 16 bases between them. Germline CDR1 reads LGHNT; CDR2 reads FRNRAP. The CDR3 reads CASGLWDPQLTYEQYF. The DNA of the CDR3 is TGTGCTAGTGGTTTGTGGGACCCCCAACTCACCTACGAGCAGTACTTC.

V gene TRBV30 combines with J gene TRBJ2-7, with D possibly TRBD1 on 5 matching bases. This CDR3 has 12 residues. Trimming removed 0 bases at V and 6 bases at J, with 9 bases between. Per the germline V gene, CDR1 is GTSNPN and CDR2 is SVGIG (reference sequence). The CDR3 bases are TGTGCCTGGAGTGTATCAGGGCTCGAGCAGTACTTC. Translated: CAWSVSGLEQYF.

The chain combines TRBV18 with TRBJ2-3, with D unclear. Trimming took 6 bases from V and 7 from J, leaving 14 bases between them. The CDR3 is made up of 13 amino acids. The germline CDR1 and CDR2 sequences are KGHSH and LQKENI. CDR3 DNA: TGTGCCAGCTCCTCAACTGCAGAAAATACGCAGTATTTT. This codes for CASSSTAENTQYF.

The table lists this clone with a few counts. This sequence joins TRBV6-7 and TRBJ1-1; D possibly corresponds to TRBD1 (5 bases). TRBV6-7 is flagged as an ORF with uncertain function. This CDR3 spans 15 amino acids. Trimming stripped 10 bases from V and 13 bases from J, with 31 bases between. In nucleotides, the CDR3 is TGTGCCACTGCAGGGAACCCTCGAGGTACCCCGAAGGGTTTCTTT. Protein: CATAGNPRGTPKGFF.

The chain is built from TRBV7-6 and TRBJ2-1; 9 bases fit TRBD2. This CDR3 has 15 amino acids. Trimming cost V 5 bases and J 3 bases; bases outside gene matches: 5. The germline gives CDR1 SGHVS, CDR2 FNYEAQ. CDR3 nucleotides: TGTGCCAGCAGCCCGACTAGCGGCCGCTACAATGAGCAGTTCTTC. Protein: CASSPTSGRYNEQFF.

This rearrangement joins TRBV7-8 to TRBJ2-3, with 15 bases fitting TRBD2. The ends lost 5 bases at V and 0 bases at J; junction bases unmatched: 9. The CDR3 has 19 amino acids. Germline CDR1 SGHVS, CDR2 FQNEAQ. CDR3 in amino acids: CASSPGLAGGGWSTDTQYF. The DNA of the CDR3 is TGTGCCAGCAGCCCTGGACTAGCGGGAGGGGGGTGGAGCACAGATACGCAGTATTTT.

This clone was detected many times. The CDR3 is CASSLSTGNTEAFF. CDR3 DNA: TGTGCCAGCAGCCTAAGCACAGGGAACACTGAAGCTTTCTTT. The genes are TRBV11-3 and TRBJ1-1; possible D gene TRBD1, 5 bases. Between the trimmed V and J ends, which lost 5 bases and 1 base, there was a span of 11 bases. Germline loops: CDR1 SGHNT, CDR2 YENEEA. The CDR3 is made up of 14 amino acids.

The sample holds a few counts of this clone. The chain couples TRBV7-1 to TRBJ2-7; D is perhaps TRBD1 (5 bases). TRBV7-1 is an ORF, with its function uncertain. V lost 5 bases and J lost 2, with 16 bases in between. The length of the CDR3 is 15 residues. The CDR3 DNA sequence: TGTGCCAGCAGCGTAGCTCCAGGACATACCTACGAGCAGTACTTC. Protein product: CASSVAPGHTYEQYF.

This clone was recorded a few times. J is TRBJ1-1 and V is TRBV10-3, with a weak D call TRBD1 (5 bases). Trimming removed 0 bases from V and 3 bases from J, with 14 bases in between. The germline CDR1 and CDR2 sequences are ENHRY and SYGVKD. The CDR3 runs 16 residues. The chain's CDR3 is CAISESYVGGDTEAFF. The CDR3 DNA sequence: TGTGCCATCAGTGAGTCGTATGTGGGGGGGGACACTGAAGCTTTCTTT.

The gene calls are TRBV18 and TRBJ2-2, with 7 nucleotides matching TRBD1. V shed 5 bases and J 1 base; nucleotides not matched to a gene: 10. The CDR3 sequence is 17 residues long. Per germline, CDR1 KGHSH and CDR2 LQKENI. Here the CDR3 DNA reads TGTGCCAGCTCAGCGACAGGGCACCTTTTGAACACCGGGGAGCTGTTTTTT. Translated: CASSATGHLLNTGELFF.

This chain connects TRBV30 to TRBJ2-3; D unclear. The germline V gene has CDR1 GTSNPN and CDR2 SVGIG (reference sequence). The V and J ends lost 0 bases and 4 bases respectively, with 2 bases between them. This CDR3 contains 11 residues. CDR3 sequence: CAWSVPDTQYF. The CDR3 bases are TGTGCCTGGAGTGTTCCAGATACGCAGTATTTT.

This clone was seen more than once but under ten times. The rearrangement joins TRBV6-8 to TRBJ1-5; tentatively, D is TRBD1 (5 bases). V lost 5 bases and J 4 bases, leaving 18 bases between the germline ends. Germline CDR1 MNHGY, CDR2 SAAAGT. This CDR3 has 16 residues. The CDR3 sequence: CASSPPHRAGNQPQHF. CDR3 nucleotides: TGTGCCAGCAGTCCTCCTCATAGGGCAGGGAATCAGCCCCAGCATTTT.

This clone has a handful of counts. V usage is TRBV28 and J usage is TRBJ2-5; D gene uncertain. The germline gives CDR1 MDHEN, CDR2 SYDVKM. Trimming pared 5 bases from V and 8 bases from J, leaving 21 bases between. The CDR3 contains 15 residues. Written as DNA, the CDR3 is TGTGCCAGCAGTCACCCCAGTTCTGGACCAGGAACCCAGTACTTC. Its translation is CASSHPSSGPGTQYF.

V and J are TRBV18 and TRBJ1-3; D may be TRBD1 (6 bases). Looked up from germline, CDR1 is KGHSH and CDR2 is LQKENI. The ends were cut back, 5 bases at V and 0 bases at J, with 20 bases in the middle. This CDR3 region has 18 residues. The CDR3 region is CASSSRTQGIFSGNTIYF. Here the CDR3 DNA reads TGTGCCAGCTCATCAAGGACCCAGGGGATCTTCTCTGGAAACACCATATATTTT.

The chain couples TRBV29-1 to TRBJ2-5, with unresolved D. Germline values: CDR1 SQVTM, CDR2 ANQGSEA. Trimming cost V 0 bases and J 5 bases, with 13 bases left between them. This CDR3 has 14 residues. CDR3 sequence reads: CSVEDPQESETQYF. DNA of the CDR3: TGCAGCGTTGAAGATCCCCAGGAGAGTGAGACCCAGTACTTC.

The chain links TRBV6-8 to TRBJ1-1, with D unclear. Trimming took 1 base from V and 2 from J, leaving 17 bases between them. Germline-derived CDR1 and CDR2 are MNHGY and SAAAGT. This CDR3 is built from 17 residues. This chain's CDR3 is CASSYFYPAGLNTEAFF. CDR3 coding DNA: TGTGCCAGCAGTTACTTTTATCCCGCCGGCTTAAACACTGAAGCTTTCTTT.

J is TRBJ2-1 and V is TRBV6-8; 9 nucleotides line up with TRBD2. V lost 6 bases to trimming and J lost 3 bases; unmatched junction nucleotides: 9. The CDR3 length is 16 residues. The V gene's germline CDR1 is MNHGY and CDR2 SAAAGT. The CDR3 DNA sequence: TGTGCCAGCAGCCGCATAGCGGGAGAGGACTACAATGAGCAGTTCTTC. Protein sequence: CASSRIAGEDYNEQFF.

This clone was counted between two and nine times. This rearrangement joins TRBV19 to TRBJ1-1, with 7 bases matching TRBD1. CDR1 is LNHDA, CDR2 SQIVND, per germline (reference sequence). The V segment lost 6 bases and the J segment 3 bases; nucleotides outside the gene matches: 4. This CDR3 is built from 13 residues. The DNA of the CDR3 is TGTGCCAGTAGAGATCAGGGGGACACTGAAGCTTTCTTT. It encodes CASRDQGDTEAFF. The whole variable domain, filled in from reference TRBV19 and TRBJ1-1, reads DGGITQSPKYLFRKEGQNVTLSCEQNLNHDAMYWYRQDPGQGLRLIYYSQIVNDFQKGDIAEGYSVSREKKESFPLTVTSAQKNPTAFYLCASRDQGDTEAFFGQGTRLTVV.

The J gene is TRBJ1-3, the V gene TRBV11-3; D call uncertain. Germline assignment: CDR1 SGHNT and CDR2 YENEEA. V was clipped by 5 bases and J by 4 bases, with 12 bases between them. The CDR3 is made up of 14 amino acids. The CDR3 loop reads CASSHYTGGNTIYF. CDR3 coding DNA: TGTGCCAGCAGCCATTATACGGGGGGAAACACCATATATTTT.

In its sample, this clone was seen once. This chain uses TRBV5-1 with TRBJ1-4; D is unresolved. This CDR3 is built from 15 residues. Germline assignment: CDR1 SGHRS and CDR2 YFSETQ. Deletions cut 0 bases from V and 2 bases from J, with 8 bases between. The CDR3 nucleotides are TGCGCCAGCAGCTTGGACGGACTCACTAATGAAAAACTGTTTTTT. Translation: CASSLDGLTNEKLFF.

The chain combines TRBV25-1 with TRBJ2-3; TRBD2 is a possible D gene (6 bases). The CDR3 is made up of 15 amino acids. The V gene's germline CDR1 is MGHDK and CDR2 SYGVNS. V was shortened by 3 bases and J by 2 bases, with 12 bases between the two germline ends. CDR3 sequence: CASSDSGGITDTQYF. As DNA, the CDR3 is TGTGCCAGCAGTGATAGTGGCGGGATCACAGATACGCAGTATTTT.

The V call is TRBV18, the J call TRBJ2-7, with TRBD1 matching over 9 bases. CDR1 KGHSH and CDR2 LQKENI come from the germline V gene. With 3 bases clipped from V and 5 bases from J, the junction kept 8 bases outside the gene matches. The CDR3 consists of 15 residues. CDR3 coding DNA: TGTGCCAGCTCACCGATGGCCGGGACAGGGAACGAGCAGTACTTC. Translating gives CASSPMAGTGNEQYF.

This sequence joins TRBV30 and TRBJ1-1, with 8 bases fitting TRBD1. V dropped 2 bases and J dropped 3; count of bases not matched to a gene: 5. Germline assignment: CDR1 GTSNPN and CDR2 SVGIG (reference sequence). The length of the CDR3 is 14 residues. CDR3 coding DNA: TGTGCCTGGAGTCGCGACAGGGGATACACTGAAGCTTTCTTT. Translating gives CAWSRDRGYTEAFF.

The chain has TRBV28 and TRBJ1-1; D unresolved. V dropped 8 bases and J dropped 11 bases, with 18 bases sitting between them. CDR1 is MDHEN and CDR2 is SYDVKM in the germline V gene. The CDR3 is 12 residues long. The CDR3 reads CASEDRRIGAFF. CDR3 in DNA: TGTGCCAGCGAGGACCGCCGGATTGGGGCTTTCTTT.

This chain joins TRBV11-3 and TRBJ2-7; TRBD2 matches 11 bases. The CDR3 extends over 15 amino acids. With V trimmed by 2 bases and J by 7 bases, 7 bases remained unmatched. Germline-derived CDR1 and CDR2 are SGHNT and YENEEA. The CDR3 is CASSLSLAGGEEQYF. CDR3 sequence (DNA): TGTGCCAGCAGCTTAAGTTTAGCGGGAGGGGAAGAGCAGTACTTC.

V usage is TRBV11-3 and J usage is TRBJ2-2, with 11 bases fitting TRBD2. CDR3 size: 17 residues. After removal of 6 bases from V and 4 bases from J, the junction contained 10 bases not matched to a gene. Per the germline V gene, CDR1 is SGHNT and CDR2 is YENEEA. The CDR3 protein is CASSSGLAELGTGELFF. CDR3 coding DNA: TGTGCCAGCAGTTCGGGACTAGCGGAGCTTGGCACCGGGGAGCTGTTTTTT.

The rearrangement uses TRBV19 and TRBJ2-5, with TRBD2 as a possible D gene (6 bases). The CDR3 sequence is 13 residues long. V dropped 4 bases and J dropped 4 bases, with 10 bases sitting between them. In germline, CDR1 is LNHDA, CDR2 SQIVND (reference sequence). The CDR3 DNA reads TGTGCCAGTAGTAAGGGACTGGGAGAGACCCAGTACTTC. Translating gives CASSKGLGETQYF.

This clone is a singleton in its sample. V gene TRBV19 combines with J gene TRBJ1-1; 7 bases are a match to TRBD1. The CDR3 is made up of 16 amino acids. V was pared by 3 bases and J by 6 bases, with 13 bases of the junction left unmatched. Looked up from germline, CDR1 is LNHDA and CDR2 is SQIVND (reference sequence). CDR3 in DNA: TGTGCCAGTAGTATTTTAGGGGGCGGAAGAAACCCTGAAGCTTTCTTT. This gives the protein CASSILGGGRNPEAFF.

The chain employs TRBV5-1 and TRBJ2-5, with TRBD2 identical over 13 bases. The ends lost 4 bases at V and 5 bases at J; junction bases unmatched: 8. The length of the CDR3 is 16 residues. Germline CDR1 SGHRS, CDR2 YFSETQ. The CDR3 reads CASSPGLAGAGETQYF. In DNA, the CDR3 is TGCGCCAGCAGCCCCGGACTAGCGGGAGCGGGGGAGACCCAGTACTTC.

This clone was seen ten or more times. The genes are TRBV4-1 and TRBJ2-7, with TRBD2 identical over 9 bases. CDR3 length equals 14 residues. After removal of 1 base from V and 5 bases from J, the junction contained 3 bases not matched to a gene. Looked up from germline, CDR1 is MGHRA and CDR2 is YSYEKL. CDR3 protein: CASSQGLAEDEQYF. The CDR3 DNA reads as TGCGCCAGCAGCCAAGGACTAGCGGAGGACGAGCAGTACTTC.